A single sample is the source of the 14 T cell receptor beta chains below, sequenced in a study of Ad26.COV2.S vaccination and SARS-CoV-2 variants. As for treatment: approximately 18 received Ad26.COV2.S at low or high dose, single or two shots; several received placebo; per-sample allocation not given. Sampling was performed 63 days after the first vaccine or placebo injection. Using immunoSEQ multiplex PCR, the repertoire was profiled, and TCRdb retains in-frame clones only, with some absent. This sample yields around 320,000 clones, of which roughly 84% are seen a single time; roughly 3.1% belongs to the top ten. The starting material was peripheral blood, obtained in a trial of Ad26.COV2.S vaccine versus placebo. These receptors were taken from a person aged 18 to 59 who received the Ad26.COV2.S COVID-19 vaccine or a placebo.

The V gene is TRBV7-3, the J gene TRBJ2-7; a possible D gene is TRBD1 (6 bases). There are 14 residues in the CDR3. The germline CDR1 and CDR2 sequences are SGHTA and FQGTGA. Between the trimmed V and J ends, which lost 5 bases and 5 bases, there was a span of 16 bases. The CDR3 DNA follows: TGTGCCAGCAGCCCTGGGCAGGGGACCGACGAGCAGTACTTC. Its protein product is CASSPGQGTDEQYF.

This chain uses TRBV30 with TRBJ1-1; tentatively, D is TRBD1 (5 bases). The CDR3 totals 13 residues. V was clipped by 5 bases and J by 4 bases, with 14 bases between them. Looked up from germline, CDR1 is GTSNPN and CDR2 is SVGIG (reference sequence). The CDR3 region has the DNA TGTGCCTGGGGGGGGACTGTTTTCACTGAAGCTTTCTTT. Amino acids: CAWGGTVFTEAFF.

With regard to this clone: This sample also contains other DNA sequences that code for the same CDR3. The CDR3 spells CSARIGYEQYF. The CDR3 nucleotides are TGCAGTGCTAGAATCGGGTACGAGCAGTACTTC. The rearrangement uses TRBV20-1 and TRBJ2-7; D is unclear. Germline V lookup: CDR1 DFQATT, CDR2 SNEGSKA (reference sequence). Trimming pared 2 bases from V and 4 bases from J, leaving 6 bases between. The CDR3 sequence is 11 residues long.

Only a few counts were recorded for this clone. This chain uses TRBV4-2 with TRBJ2-2; D tentatively reads TRBD1 or TRBD2 (6 bases each). The germline V and J ends were trimmed by 0 bases and 2 bases, with 13 bases remaining between them. The CDR3 loop spans 17 amino acids. Looked up from germline, CDR1 is LGHNA and CDR2 is YNFKEQ. The CDR3 DNA is TGTGCCAGCAGCCAAGATCTGGGGGGCCCCAACACCGGGGAGCTGTTTTTT. Translation: CASSQDLGGPNTGELFF.

The chain has TRBV5-8 and TRBJ1-2; tentative D call: TRBD1 (6 bases). This CDR3 has 14 residues. From germline, CDR1 is SGHTS and CDR2 YDEGEE. The V gene lost 2 bases and the J gene lost 2 bases, with 10 bases spanning the gap. CDR3 coding DNA: TGTGCCAGCAGCTTCGACAGGTCGAACTATGGCTACACCTTC. Translated: CASSFDRSNYGYTF. The full variable domain, its missing parts supplied by reference TRBV5-8 and TRBJ1-2, is EAGVTQSPTHLIKTRGQQATLRCSPISGHTSVYWYQQALGLGLQFLLWYDEGEERNRGNFPPRFSGRQFPNYSSELNVNALELEDSALYLCASSFDRSNYGYTFGSGTRLTVV.

The chain carries TRBV19 and TRBJ2-7; D gene unclear. Germline CDR1 LNHDA, CDR2 SQIVND (reference sequence). V was clipped by 7 bases and J by 3 bases, with 13 bases between them. This CDR3 has 13 residues. This chain's CDR3 is CASISPTGYEQYF. The CDR3 DNA sequence: TGTGCCAGTATCTCTCCCACGGGCTACGAGCAGTACTTC.

CDR3 sequence reads: CASWSSGGSSYNEQFF. CDR3 nucleotide sequence: TGTGCCAGCTGGAGTAGCGGGGGCTCCTCCTACAATGAGCAGTTCTTC. This sequence joins TRBV2 and TRBJ2-1, with 9 bases fitting TRBD2. V lost 8 bases and J lost 0; bases outside the gene matches: 8. This CDR3 has 16 amino acids. The germline gives CDR1 SNHLY, CDR2 FYNNEI.

The rearrangement joins TRBV5-1 to TRBJ1-1; D remains unclear. Germline V gives CDR1 SGHRS, CDR2 YFSETQ. CDR3 length equals 15 residues. Between the trimmed V and J ends, which lost 5 bases and 1 base, there was a span of 15 bases. The CDR3 sequence is CASRVTADQNTEAFF. In nucleotides, the CDR3 is TGCGCCAGCAGGGTGACTGCGGATCAGAACACTGAAGCTTTCTTT.

The chain combines TRBV19 with TRBJ1-5; 7 bases match TRBD1. V was pared by 8 bases and J by 2 bases, with 12 bases of the junction left unmatched. Germline-derived CDR1 and CDR2 are LNHDA and SQIVND (reference sequence). The CDR3 extends over 16 amino acids. In nucleotides, the CDR3 is TGTGCCAGTCTTAAGCGGGACCAGGGGGGCAATCAGCCCCAGCATTTT. Amino acids: CASLKRDQGGNQPQHF.

The rearrangement links TRBV7-6 to TRBJ2-7; 11 bases line up with TRBD1. From germline, CDR1 is SGHVS and CDR2 FNYEAQ. Germline trimming cut 1 base from V and 5 bases from J; bases unmatched to any gene: 4. This CDR3 has 15 residues. This chain's CDR3 is CASSLGGQGADEQYF. The CDR3 nucleotides read TGTGCCAGCAGCTTAGGAGGACAGGGGGCCGACGAGCAGTACTTC. Variable domain in full (rest from reference TRBV7-6 and TRBJ2-7): GAGVSQSPRYKVTKRGQDVALRCDPISGHVSLYWYRQALGQGPEFLTYFNYEAQQDKSGLPNDRFSAERPEGSISTLTIQRTEQRDSAMYRCASSLGGQGADEQYFGPGTRLTVT.

The gene calls are TRBV4-1 and TRBJ1-2; D unclear. The germline V gene encodes CDR1 MGHRA and CDR2 YSYEKL. The CDR3 runs 14 residues. V was pared by 4 bases and J by 3 bases, with 12 bases between. CDR3 coding DNA: TGCGCCAGCAGCCCCCTGGGCAGTTACTATGGCTACACCTTC. Its protein product is CASSPLGSYYGYTF.

The rearrangement links TRBV13 to TRBJ2-5; D perhaps matches TRBD1 (6 bases). The CDR3 runs 14 residues. V dropped 2 bases and J dropped 2 bases, with 9 bases sitting between them. Germline V gives CDR1 PRHDT, CDR2 FYEKMQ (reference sequence). The CDR3 DNA sequence: TGTGCCAGCAGCTTAAGTACAGGGCAAGAGACCCAGTACTTC. As protein: CASSLSTGQETQYF.

The chain carries TRBV4-1 and TRBJ1-1, with D perhaps TRBD1 (5 bases). Trimming left V 0 bases short and J 7 bases short, with 15 bases between. Germline CDR1 reads MGHRA; CDR2 reads YSYEKL. CDR3 length: 15 amino acids. In DNA form, the CDR3 reads TGCGCCAGCAGCCAAGATAACACGGGGGGGATTGAAGCTTTCTTT. Translating it yields CASSQDNTGGIEAFF.

This chain uses TRBV15 with TRBJ2-2; D is unclear. Trimming removed 0 bases from V and 0 bases from J, with 14 bases in between. Germline V lookup: CDR1 LNHNV, CDR2 YYDKDF (reference sequence). This CDR3 has 18 residues. The CDR3: CATSRDGVLFTNTGELFF. The CDR3 nucleotides read TGTGCCACCAGCAGAGATGGCGTCCTCTTCACGAACACCGGGGAGCTGTTTTTT.